This TCR beta chain originates from a study of blood T cell repertoires in COVID-19. Study background: The United States, Italy and Spain provided the acute and convalescent COVID-19 samples. Nucleic acid was either cDNA or gDNA, and it came from T cells, B-cell-depleted T cells, or PBMCs.

This clone was observed once. V lost 3 bases, J lost 9 bases, and 7 bases stayed unmatched. CDR3 length: 15 amino acids. Germline V gives CDR1 SEHNR, CDR2 FQNEAQ (reference sequence). Study processing details: Amplified reference gene primers provided the basis for estimating nucleated cell counts. Method: immunoSEQ multiplex PCR; TCRdb's copy keeps in-frame clones and lacks some. V, J and clone size reflect that table, while D and trimming were determined from the DNA. Of roughly 150,000 clones in the sample, approximately 86% were seen once. The sequence derives from a woman between 65 and 79 years old with acute or convalescent COVID-19. V is TRBV7-9 and J is TRBJ2-1; 11 nucleotides line up with TRBD1. Sequences were obtained from peripheral blood. The CDR3 spells CASSLGQGVVGEQFF. CDR3 in DNA: TGTGCCAGCAGCTTGGGACAGGGGGTAGTGGGTGAGCAGTTCTTC.